This is a list of T cell receptor beta chains from one sample in a study of T cell changes during pregnancy in multiple sclerosis. The repertoire was sequenced with immunoSEQ multiplex PCR; TCRdb's copy has only in-frame clones and lacks some. The sample shows about 100,000 clones, almost 95% of them seen only once. This specimen was peripheral blood, taken before pregnancy. These receptors all stem from a female donor with multiple sclerosis, enrolled in a pregnancy study. CDR3s include the opening cysteine and the closing phenylalanine or tryptophan. The order of the fields is clone size, D gene, CDR3 length, V gene, J gene, CDR3 DNA, CDR3 protein. D genes are given only for firm matches. Rows may omit the clone size; those that give it use once, few, many or a size class.

abundance: .; d_gene: .; len: 17; v_gene: TRBV5-4; j_gene: TRBJ2-3; CDR3nt: TGTGCCAGCAGCTTTGCGGGCGGACTACCCATCACAGATACGCAGTATTTT; CDR3aa: CASSFAGGLPITDTQYF
abundance: .; d_gene: .; len: 16; v_gene: TRBV6-1; j_gene: TRBJ1-3; CDR3nt: TGTGCCAGCAGTGAAAATGTGGTACTCTCTGGAAACACCATATATTTT; CDR3aa: CASSENVVLSGNTIYF
abundance: .; d_gene: TRBD2; len: 17; v_gene: TRBV18; j_gene: TRBJ2-1; CDR3nt: TGTGCCAGCTCACCACTCGGGACTAGCGGGAGTATAAATGAGCAGTTCTTC; CDR3aa: CASSPLGTSGSINEQFF
abundance: once; d_gene: TRBD1; len: 17; v_gene: TRBV27; j_gene: TRBJ2-7; CDR3nt: TGTGCCAGCAGCTACAGGGGGCGCGGCGGGAGCTCCTACGAGCAGTACTTC; CDR3aa: CASSYRGRGGSSYEQYF
abundance: once; d_gene: .; len: 13; v_gene: TRBV19; j_gene: TRBJ1-2; CDR3nt: TGTGCCAGTAGAACAGGCCTTCACCTAGGCTACACCTTC; CDR3aa: CASRTGLHLGYTF
abundance: .; d_gene: .; len: 16; v_gene: TRBV7-8; j_gene: TRBJ1-5; CDR3nt: TGTGCCAGCAGCTTATTTGGTAACAGAATCAATCAGCCCCAGCATTTT; CDR3aa: CASSLFGNRINQPQHF
abundance: .; d_gene: .; len: 15; v_gene: TRBV2; j_gene: TRBJ2-3; CDR3nt: TGTGCCAGCAGTGAACTAGCGTCGAGCACAGATACGCAGTATTTT; CDR3aa: CASSELASSTDTQYF
abundance: .; d_gene: .; len: 14; v_gene: TRBV9; j_gene: TRBJ1-1; CDR3nt: TGTGCCAGCAGCGTAAGTCGGGGGTCCACTGAAGCTTTCTTT; CDR3aa: CASSVSRGSTEAFF
abundance: .; d_gene: TRBD1; len: 16; v_gene: TRBV30; j_gene: TRBJ1-5; CDR3nt: TGTGCCTGGAGTGAACAGGGGCGGCAGCGCAATCAGCCCCAGCATTTT; CDR3aa: CAWSEQGRQRNQPQHF
abundance: once; d_gene: TRBD1; len: 16; v_gene: TRBV7-9; j_gene: TRBJ1-2; CDR3nt: TGTGCCAGCAGCTTAGGAGGGACAGGGATCCTATATGGCTACACCTTC; CDR3aa: CASSLGGTGILYGYTF
abundance: .; d_gene: .; len: 13; v_gene: TRBV2; j_gene: TRBJ2-7; CDR3nt: TGTGCCAGCAGTAGGACTCCCACCTACGAGCAGTACTTC; CDR3aa: CASSRTPTYEQYF
abundance: .; d_gene: TRBD1; len: 12; v_gene: TRBV30; j_gene: TRBJ2-7; CDR3nt: TGTGCCTGGAACATGGACAGGGACGAGCAGTACTTC; CDR3aa: CAWNMDRDEQYF
abundance: .; d_gene: .; len: 13; v_gene: TRBV14; j_gene: TRBJ2-7; CDR3nt: TGTGCCAGCAGCCAAGTAGGCGGTTACGAGCAGTACTTC; CDR3aa: CASSQVGGYEQYF
abundance: .; d_gene: .; len: 11; v_gene: TRBV6-5; j_gene: TRBJ1-1; CDR3nt: TGTGCCAGCAGTAACCGACAAGAAGCTTTCTTT; CDR3aa: CASSNRQEAFF
abundance: .; d_gene: TRBD2; len: 14; v_gene: TRBV27; j_gene: TRBJ2-1; CDR3nt: TGTGCCAGCAGTTTGTGGCGGGGGAACAATGAGCAGTTCTTC; CDR3aa: CASSLWRGNNEQFF
abundance: .; d_gene: TRBD1; len: 15; v_gene: TRBV6-1; j_gene: TRBJ1-5; CDR3nt: TGTGCCAGCGGGGGTTCAGGGGGGACCAATCAGCCCCAGCATTTT; CDR3aa: CASGGSGGTNQPQHF
abundance: .; d_gene: .; len: 12; v_gene: TRBV2; j_gene: TRBJ2-7; CDR3nt: TGTGCCAGCAAGGCTAGGAGCGCCGAGCAGTACTTC; CDR3aa: CASKARSAEQYF
abundance: .; d_gene: TRBD2; len: 15; v_gene: TRBV2; j_gene: TRBJ2-3; CDR3nt: TGTGCCAGCCAGACTAGCGGGGCCCTCACAGATACGCAGTATTTT; CDR3aa: CASQTSGALTDTQYF
abundance: once; d_gene: .; len: 15; v_gene: TRBV27; j_gene: TRBJ1-5; CDR3nt: TGTGCCAGCAGTTCCAGGGTTGGGGGCAATCAGCCCCAGCATTTT; CDR3aa: CASSSRVGGNQPQHF
abundance: .; d_gene: TRBD1; len: 14; v_gene: TRBV27; j_gene: TRBJ2-7; CDR3nt: TGTGCCAGCAGTGGGGGGACAGGGATGTACGAGCAGTACTTC; CDR3aa: CASSGGTGMYEQYF
abundance: few; d_gene: .; len: 13; v_gene: TRBV6-1; j_gene: TRBJ1-1; CDR3nt: TGTGCCAGCAGTGACCTGGGGAGGACTGAAGCTTTCTTT; CDR3aa: CASSDLGRTEAFF
abundance: .; d_gene: TRBD2; len: 15; v_gene: TRBV10-2; j_gene: TRBJ2-2; CDR3nt: TGCGCCAGCTTTCCGGGACTAGCGCCCCCCGGGGAGCTGTTTTTT; CDR3aa: CASFPGLAPPGELFF
abundance: .; d_gene: TRBD1; len: 14; v_gene: TRBV6-4; j_gene: TRBJ2-7; CDR3nt: TGTGCCAGCAGTTTATGGGACAGGGGTTACGAGCAGTACTTC; CDR3aa: CASSLWDRGYEQYF
abundance: .; d_gene: TRBD2; len: 16; v_gene: TRBV10-3; j_gene: TRBJ2-1; CDR3nt: TGTGCCATCAGTGAGTCGGTGGGGAGGGGCTACAATGAGCAGTTCTTC; CDR3aa: CAISESVGRGYNEQFF
abundance: .; d_gene: TRBD1; len: 16; v_gene: TRBV11-2; j_gene: TRBJ2-7; CDR3nt: TGTGCCAGCAGCTTCGCAGACAGGGGGCTCTCCTACGAGCAGTACTTC; CDR3aa: CASSFADRGLSYEQYF
abundance: .; d_gene: .; len: 14; v_gene: TRBV27; j_gene: TRBJ2-1; CDR3nt: TGTGCCACCCGGGAAATAAGCTCCTACAATGAGCAGTTCTTC; CDR3aa: CATREISSYNEQFF
abundance: few; d_gene: .; len: 15; v_gene: TRBV7-9; j_gene: TRBJ2-6; CDR3nt: TGTGCCAGCAGCATCACAGAATCTGGGGCCAACGTCCTGACTTTC; CDR3aa: CASSITESGANVLTF
abundance: .; d_gene: TRBD1; len: 16; v_gene: TRBV4-2; j_gene: TRBJ2-7; CDR3nt: TGTGCCAGCAGCCCAAACTCTGGACAGGGGTCCCACGAGCAGTACTTC; CDR3aa: CASSPNSGQGSHEQYF
abundance: .; d_gene: .; len: 12; v_gene: TRBV6-5; j_gene: TRBJ1-1; CDR3nt: TGTGCCAGCAGCAGGGGGAACACTGAAGCTTTCTTT; CDR3aa: CASSRGNTEAFF
abundance: .; d_gene: TRBD1; len: 15; v_gene: TRBV9; j_gene: TRBJ2-7; CDR3nt: TGTGCCAGCAGCGTAGGGACAGGGGGCCCCTACGAGCAGTACTTC; CDR3aa: CASSVGTGGPYEQYF
abundance: once; d_gene: .; len: 14; v_gene: TRBV4-2; j_gene: TRBJ2-1; CDR3nt: TGTGCCAGCAGCCAAGGGGGACTCTTAAATGAGCAGTTCTTC; CDR3aa: CASSQGGLLNEQFF
abundance: .; d_gene: TRBD1; len: 13; v_gene: TRBV7-2; j_gene: TRBJ2-7; CDR3nt: TGTGCCAGCAGCCCGGGACAGACCTACGAGCAGTACTTC; CDR3aa: CASSPGQTYEQYF
abundance: .; d_gene: .; len: 14; v_gene: TRBV5-1; j_gene: TRBJ2-4; CDR3nt: TGCGCCAGCAGCCTCCGGACAGACATTAACATTCAGTACTTC; CDR3aa: CASSLRTDINIQYF
abundance: .; d_gene: TRBD2; len: 15; v_gene: TRBV5-1; j_gene: TRBJ2-7; CDR3nt: TGCGCCAGCAGCTTGCCTAGCGGGAGTGTAGACGAGCAGTACTTC; CDR3aa: CASSLPSGSVDEQYF
abundance: once; d_gene: .; len: 13; v_gene: TRBV7-9; j_gene: TRBJ2-5; CDR3nt: TGTGCCAGCAGCTTACCAGGGTTGGAGACCCAGTACTTC; CDR3aa: CASSLPGLETQYF
abundance: .; d_gene: .; len: 13; v_gene: TRBV9; j_gene: TRBJ2-1; CDR3nt: TGTGCCAGCAGCGCCCCCACAGGGAATGAGCAGTTCTTC; CDR3aa: CASSAPTGNEQFF
abundance: .; d_gene: TRBD1; len: 16; v_gene: TRBV28; j_gene: TRBJ2-5; CDR3nt: TGTGCCAGCAGTGGACCCGGGACAGGCTCTACAGAGACCCAGTACTTC; CDR3aa: CASSGPGTGSTETQYF
abundance: .; d_gene: TRBD1; len: 15; v_gene: TRBV15; j_gene: TRBJ1-1; CDR3nt: TGTGCCACCAGCAGAGATCGGGGGACAGGAGATTCCGCTTTCTTT; CDR3aa: CATSRDRGTGDSAFF
abundance: once; d_gene: .; len: 14; v_gene: TRBV13; j_gene: TRBJ2-7; CDR3nt: TGTGCCAGCAGCTTCAAACTCGGGAGAGACGAGCAGTACTTC; CDR3aa: CASSFKLGRDEQYF
abundance: .; d_gene: TRBD1; len: 13; v_gene: TRBV18; j_gene: TRBJ2-7; CDR3nt: TGTGCCAGCTCACTCGACAGGGGAGGAGAGCAGTACTTC; CDR3aa: CASSLDRGGEQYF
abundance: .; d_gene: .; len: 15; v_gene: TRBV7-9; j_gene: TRBJ2-7; CDR3nt: TGTGCCAGCAGCTTAATCGCTGGCAACCCCTACGAGCAGTACTTC; CDR3aa: CASSLIAGNPYEQYF
abundance: .; d_gene: TRBD2; len: 15; v_gene: TRBV7-9; j_gene: TRBJ2-1; CDR3nt: TGTGCCAGCAGCTACCTAGCGGGAGTAAGAAATGAGCAGTTCTTC; CDR3aa: CASSYLAGVRNEQFF
abundance: .; d_gene: TRBD2; len: 17; v_gene: TRBV7-6; j_gene: TRBJ2-3; CDR3nt: TGTGCCAGCAGCTTAATCAGCGGGAGGGCCCTAGGAGATACGCAGTATTTT; CDR3aa: CASSLISGRALGDTQYF
abundance: .; d_gene: TRBD1; len: 15; v_gene: TRBV23-1; j_gene: TRBJ1-2; CDR3nt: TGCGCCAGCAGTCAAATCCGGGACAGGGGGAACGGCTACACCTTC; CDR3aa: CASSQIRDRGNGYTF
abundance: .; d_gene: .; len: 13; v_gene: TRBV27; j_gene: TRBJ2-7; CDR3nt: TGTGCCAGCTCATGGACATTTTCGTACGAGCAGTACTTC; CDR3aa: CASSWTFSYEQYF
abundance: .; d_gene: TRBD1; len: 13; v_gene: TRBV25-1; j_gene: TRBJ1-1; CDR3nt: TGTGCCAGCATACGACAGGGGTACACTGAAGCTTTCTTT; CDR3aa: CASIRQGYTEAFF
abundance: .; d_gene: .; len: 15; v_gene: TRBV6-1; j_gene: TRBJ1-1; CDR3nt: TGTGCCAGCAGTGACGGCAGACACTCGAACACTGAAGCTTTCTTT; CDR3aa: CASSDGRHSNTEAFF
abundance: .; d_gene: .; len: 15; v_gene: TRBV27; j_gene: TRBJ2-7; CDR3nt: TGTGCCAGCAGTACGATCCCCGGGGGAGATTACGAGCAGTACTTC; CDR3aa: CASSTIPGGDYEQYF